Below are 14 T cell receptor beta chains sequenced from a single sample in a study of response to subunit inactivated influenza vaccine. TCRdb used MiXCR to reprocess the RT-PCR reads, holding one entry per CDR3 protein. The table lists roughly 710,000 distinct CDR3 sequences, about 15% of them singletons. The sample in question was PBMCs from blood, obtained about 14 days before vaccination. These receptors were taken from a man aged 50 or older who received an inactivated influenza vaccine.

There are a few counts of this clonotype. Written as DNA, the CDR3 is TGCGCCAGCAGCCAAAGCGTCCTTTCCTATTACAATGAGCAGTTCTTC. Encoded protein: CASSQSVLSYYNEQFF. The V and J genes are TRBV4-1 and TRBJ2-1, with D uncertain. This CDR3 has 16 residues. Per the germline V gene, CDR1 is MGHRA and CDR2 is YSYEKL. Trimming cost V 2 bases and J 4 bases, with 15 bases left between them.

This clonotype was observed a few times. V usage is TRBV3-1 and J usage is TRBJ2-5; no reliable D call. Deletions cut 2 bases from V and 2 bases from J, with 9 bases between. This CDR3 comprises 14 residues. Germline V lookup: CDR1 LGHDT, CDR2 YNNKEL (reference sequence). The CDR3 protein is CASSQRTSQETQYF. The DNA of the CDR3 is TGTGCCAGCAGCCAACGGACCTCGCAAGAGACCCAGTACTTC.

This clonotype has only a few counts. The chain employs TRBV28 and TRBJ1-2; D gene ambiguous. CDR3 length: 11 residues. Looked up from germline, CDR1 is MDHEN and CDR2 is SYDVKM. Trimming cost V 10 bases and J 8 bases, with 14 bases left between them. CDR3 nucleotide sequence: TGTGCCACAAACATGGGGTCGGGCTACACCTTC. Its translation: CATNMGSGYTF.

V usage is TRBV7-9 and J usage is TRBJ2-2, with 10 nucleotides matching TRBD1. Germline lookup yields CDR1 SEHNR and CDR2 FQNEAQ (reference sequence). V was pared by 5 bases and J by 3 bases, with 9 bases of the junction left unmatched. CDR3 length: 17 residues. CDR3 residues: CASSANAGTGDTGELFF. The CDR3 coding sequence is TGTGCCAGCAGCGCCAACGCCGGGACAGGGGACACCGGGGAGCTGTTTTTT.

This clonotype was found a few times. J is TRBJ2-7 and V is TRBV2; D is uncertain. Looked up from germline, CDR1 is SNHLY and CDR2 is FYNNEI. The CDR3 is 13 residues long. V lost 4 bases, J lost 2 bases, and 9 bases lay in between. DNA of the CDR3: TGTGCCAGCAGTGTAAGGAGAGCCTACGAGCAGTACTTC. Protein sequence: CASSVRRAYEQYF.

This clonotype turned up a few times. The gene calls are TRBV20-1 and TRBJ1-2; D perhaps matches TRBD1 (6 bases). The ends were cut back, 1 base at V and 3 bases at J, with 9 bases in the middle. Germline CDR1 and CDR2: DFQATT and SNEGSKA (reference sequence). The CDR3 loop spans 13 amino acids. CDR3 residues: CSARVPGDYGYTF. CDR3 nucleotides: TGCAGTGCTAGAGTCCCAGGGGACTATGGCTACACCTTC.

Many counts were recorded for this clonotype. The chain uses TRBV4-3 and TRBJ2-5; D gene uncertain. V lost 4 bases to trimming and J lost 4 bases, with 10 bases between them. Germline V gene lookup returns CDR1 LGHNA and CDR2 YSLEER. This CDR3 region has 13 residues. The CDR3 is CASSRLVGETQYF. In DNA form, the CDR3 reads TGCGCCAGCAGCCGTCTGGTGGGAGAGACCCAGTACTTC.

J is TRBJ2-1 and V is TRBV7-9, with TRBD1 matching 8 bases. Germline V lookup: CDR1 SEHNR, CDR2 FQNEAQ (reference sequence). The CDR3 is made up of 14 amino acids. The ends lost 4 bases at V and 7 bases at J; junction bases unmatched: 6. The CDR3 sequence: CASSSVRGRNEQFF. CDR3 bases: TGTGCCAGCAGCTCAGTCAGGGGGCGGAATGAGCAGTTCTTC.

This chain connects TRBV12-3 or TRBV12-4 to TRBJ1-5; unclear D gene. Trimming shortened V by 6 bases and J by 8 bases, and 11 bases separated the two germline ends. CDR3 size: 12 residues. In DNA form, the CDR3 reads TGTGCCAGCAGCTTGGGCAGGAAGCCCCAGCATTTT. Translating it yields CASSLGRKPQHF.

The CDR3 loop is CASSQDPRGPYEQYF. The CDR3 DNA reads as TGCGCCAGCAGCCAAGATCCGAGGGGGCCCTACGAGCAGTACTTC. J is TRBJ2-7 and V is TRBV4-3; TRBD1 matches at 7 bases. The CDR3 is made up of 15 amino acids. Germline loops: CDR1 LGHNA, CDR2 YSLEER. The ends lost 0 bases at V and 2 bases at J; junction bases unmatched: 4.

This clonotype was counted at least ten times. This chain links TRBV5-1 with TRBJ2-3; D not certain. This CDR3 spans 14 amino acids. The V gene lost 2 bases and the J gene lost 2 bases, with 9 bases spanning the gap. Germline-derived CDR1 and CDR2 are SGHRS and YFSETQ. The CDR3 nucleotides read TGCGCCAGCAGCTTACAGCTACCCACAGATACGCAGTATTTT. This encodes CASSLQLPTDTQYF.

This chain joins TRBV7-2 and TRBJ2-7, with TRBD1 identical over 7 bases. This CDR3 has 14 amino acids. Trimming took 1 base from V and 3 from J; bases not matched to a gene: 3. Germline V lookup: CDR1 SGHTA, CDR2 FQGNSA. In DNA form, the CDR3 reads TGTGCCAGCAGCTTAGTAAGGGACAGCTACGAGCAGTACTTC. It codes for CASSLVRDSYEQYF.

This clonotype was counted a few times. This chain connects TRBV12-3 or TRBV12-4 to TRBJ1-2; D gene uncertain. V shed 3 bases and J shed 2 bases, with 7 bases lying between them. This CDR3 is 13 amino acids long. For the CDR3, the DNA is TGTGCCAGCAGTTTCGGGCCCAACTATGGCTACACCTTC. It yields the protein CASSFGPNYGYTF.

This clonotype has more than one count but fewer than ten. CDR3 DNA: TGTGCCAGCAGCCCCTACGGACAGGGTGGGAATGAGCAGTTCTTC. Its translation: CASSPYGQGGNEQFF. The J gene is TRBJ2-1, the V gene TRBV7-2, with 8 bases aligning to TRBD1. With V trimmed by 5 bases and J by 7 bases, 10 bases remained unmatched. The CDR3 spans 15 residues. Germline CDR1 reads SGHTA; CDR2 reads FQGNSA. The variable domain in full, with the rest retrieved from reference TRBV7-2 and TRBJ2-1, is GAGVSQSPSNKVTEKGKDVELRCDPISGHTALYWYRQSLGQGLEFLIYFQGNSAPDKSGLPSDRFSAERTGGSVSTLTIQRTQQEDSAVYLCASSPYGQGGNEQFFGPGTRLTVL.